Each of the 21 T cell receptor beta chains below was sequenced from the same sample in a study of CD8+CD57+ T cells in acquired aplastic anemia. Selection for sequencing was limited to patients who had shown CD8+CD57+ cell expansion by flow cytometry. Template material for TCR beta VDJ and CDR3 profiling consisted of genomic DNA. TCRdb used MiXCR to reprocess the reads, holding one entry per CDR3 protein. The sample lists about 240,000 distinct CDR3 sequences; around 43% were seen once. Material: sorted CD4+, CD8+, or CD8+CD57+ T cells (not recorded which) from PBMCs. All receptors come from a human donor with aplastic anemia.

This clonotype was seen many times. This chain uses TRBV2 with TRBJ2-7; a possible D gene is TRBD1 (6 bases). Germline CDR1 and CDR2: SNHLY and FYNNEI. V gave up 6 bases and J gave up 3 bases, with 12 bases separating them. There are 13 residues in the CDR3. The CDR3 region is CASRYRVGYEQYF. In nucleotides, the CDR3 is TGTGCCAGCAGATACAGGGTTGGCTACGAGCAGTACTTC.

This clonotype was detected a few times. Since a much larger clone is just one base distant, this may be a read error. The conserved closing phenylalanine or tryptophan is absent in this CDR3, likely reflecting a read error. The V gene is TRBV7-8, the J gene TRBJ2-1; the match to TRBD2 covers 14 bases. CDR1 is SGHVS, CDR2 FQNEAQ, per germline. Unmatched junction bases numbered 7, after V lost 4 bases and J lost 8 bases. There are 16 residues in the CDR3. The CDR3 coding sequence is TGTGCCAGCAGCTCGAGGACTAGCGGGGGGCGCCATGAGCAGTTCTCC. Translating it yields CASSSRTSGGRHEQFS.

This clonotype has a single count. The chain's CDR3 is CASSNPGDTQYF. DNA for the CDR3: TGTGCCAGCAGCAACCCGGGGGATACGCAGTATTTT. The chain is built from TRBV7-9 and TRBJ2-3; D is perhaps TRBD2 (5 bases). Deletions cut 5 bases from V and 6 bases from J, with 9 bases between. The CDR3 spans 12 residues. Per germline, CDR1 SEHNR and CDR2 FQNEAQ (reference sequence).

The V gene is TRBV15, the J gene TRBJ1-5, with D possibly TRBD1 on 5 matching bases. V was shortened by 2 bases and J by 0 bases, with 11 bases between the two germline ends. The CDR3 sequence is 16 residues long. Germline V CDR1 and CDR2: LNHNV, YYDKDF (reference sequence). In DNA, the CDR3 is TGTGCCACCAGCAGAAGCCCGGGGGTTAGCAATCAGCCCCAGCATTTT. Translated, it gives CATSRSPGVSNQPQHF.

The rearrangement joins TRBV25-1 to TRBJ2-7; D possibly uses TRBD1 or TRBD2 (6 bases each). V was shortened by 5 bases and J by 5 bases, with 13 bases between the two germline ends. The CDR3 is 13 amino acids. Germline assignment: CDR1 MGHDK and CDR2 SYGVNS. The CDR3 coding sequence is TGTGCCAGCAGTCCTACGGAGGGGGACGAGCAGTACTTC. This sequence encodes CASSPTEGDEQYF.

This clonotype was seen repeatedly, ten times or more. The chain couples TRBV6-2 or TRBV6-3 to TRBJ2-3, with unresolved D. The V gene lost 4 bases and the J gene lost 5 bases, with 7 bases spanning the gap. Germline lookup yields CDR1 MNHEY and CDR2 SVGEGT. The CDR3 has 12 residues. CDR3 nucleotide sequence: TGTGCCAGCAGTTTAGGCCAAGATACGCAGTATTTT. Its translation is CASSLGQDTQYF.

A note on this clonotype: Germline is not matched at one junction end, which may reflect a read error. The gene calls are TRBV9 and TRBJ1-1; a possible D gene is TRBD1 (6 bases). This CDR3 region has 12 residues. Germline CDR1 is SGDLS and CDR2 is YYNGEE. Here the CDR3 DNA reads TGCGCCAGCAGTGATAGGGGGTTTGAAGCTTTCTTT. Translating it yields CASSDRGFEAFF. The whole variable domain, filled in from reference TRBV9 and TRBJ1-1, reads DSGVTQTPKHLITATGQRVTLRCSPRSGDLSVYWYQQSLDQGLQFLIQYYNGEERAKGNILERFSAQQFPDLHSELNLSSLELGDSALYFCASSDRGFEAFFGQGTRLTVV.

CDR3 in amino acids: CATPGAGDQETQYF. In nucleotides, the CDR3 is TGTGCCACCCCAGGAGCGGGGGATCAAGAGACCCAGTACTTC. The gene calls are TRBV2 and TRBJ2-5; TRBD2 matches 8 bases. V gave up 10 bases and J gave up 2 bases; unmatched junction bases: 9. The germline V gene has CDR1 SNHLY and CDR2 FYNNEI. The CDR3 runs to 14 residues.

V is TRBV14 and J is TRBJ2-3; D remains ambiguous. Trimming stripped 0 bases from V and 9 bases from J, with 13 bases between. The CDR3 is 14 residues long. Germline V gene data show CDR1 as SGHDN and CDR2 as FVKESK. The CDR3 nucleotides are TGTGCCAGCAGCCAAGATTGGCGGCAGGACACGCAGTATTTT. Its protein product is CASSQDWRQDTQYF.

V gene TRBV7-6 combines with J gene TRBJ1-2, with D possibly being TRBD1 (5 bases). The germline V gene has CDR1 SGHVS and CDR2 FNYEAQ. Trimming left V 2 bases short and J 8 bases short, with 12 bases between. This CDR3 region has 13 residues. CDR3 loop: CASSLYGAEGYTF. CDR3 nucleotides: TGTGCCAGCAGCTTATATGGGGCGGAAGGCTACACCTTC.

This chain uses TRBV7-3 with TRBJ2-1; 7 positions agree with TRBD2. Trimming took 8 bases from V and 1 from J; bases not matched to a gene: 11. The CDR3 has 16 residues. CDR1 is SGHTA and CDR2 is FQGTGA in the germline V gene. CDR3 protein: CASARRETLSYNEQFF. CDR3 in DNA: TGTGCCAGCGCTCGGCGGGAGACATTATCCTACAATGAGCAGTTCTTC.

This clonotype has a count of ten or more. The chain couples TRBV10-3 to TRBJ1-1, with D perhaps TRBD1 (6 bases). CDR1 and CDR2 (germline): ENHRY, SYGVKD. Trimming took off 3 bases at V and 0 bases at J, with 14 bases between the two ends. The CDR3 has 16 amino acids. The CDR3 DNA reads as TGTGCCATCAGTGATCGGGACACCGCGATGAACACTGAAGCTTTCTTT. Its protein product is CAISDRDTAMNTEAFF.

This clonotype was counted many times. This rearrangement joins TRBV19 to TRBJ2-7, with D tentatively TRBD2 (6 bases). V was shortened by 3 bases and J by 5 bases, with 11 bases between the two germline ends. The CDR3 runs to 13 residues. Germline loops: CDR1 LNHDA, CDR2 SQIVND (reference sequence). The chain's CDR3 is CASSIGSPNEQYF. As DNA, the CDR3 is TGTGCCAGTAGTATCGGGAGCCCCAACGAGCAGTACTTC.

Regarding this clonotype: The missing conserved phenylalanine or tryptophan at the end of this CDR3 makes a read error likely. Because the CDR3's place on the DNA is in doubt, the DNA is left out and the CDR3 is given as listed by TCRdb. V and J are TRBV15 and TRBJ2-5; TRBD1 reflects the table's D call only, with no check against the DNA. The CDR3 totals 10 residues, both ends included. Looked up from germline, CDR1 is LNHNV and CDR2 is YYDKDF (reference sequence). CDR3 sequence reads: CATSSSGDRV.

The V gene is TRBV6-1, the J gene TRBJ2-7, with 9 positions matching TRBD1. V lost 2 bases and J lost 2; bases outside the gene matches: 7. There are 16 residues in the CDR3. Per the germline V gene, CDR1 is MNHNS and CDR2 is SASEGT. The CDR3 DNA is TGTGCCAGCAGTGAAATTATAACAGGGGGCCCCTACGAGCAGTACTTC. Translation gives CASSEIITGGPYEQYF.

This clonotype showed up just a few times. This CDR3 reads CASSLSGTSYEQYF. CDR3 DNA: TGTGCCAGCAGTCTTAGCGGGACCTCCTACGAGCAGTACTTC. The chain is built from TRBV12-3 or TRBV12-4 and TRBJ2-7; 8 positions match TRBD2. This CDR3 has 14 residues. J gave up 0 bases and V 5 bases, and 3 bases lay outside the gene matches.

At least ten counts were recorded for this clonotype. The rearrangement joins TRBV4-1 to TRBJ1-1, with D uncertain. From germline, CDR1 is MGHRA and CDR2 YSYEKL. The CDR3 covers 13 residues. Trimming removed 0 bases from V and 1 base from J, with 3 bases in between. The CDR3 reads CASSQDWNTEAFF. The DNA for the CDR3 is TGCGCCAGCAGCCAAGACTGGAACACTGAAGCTTTCTTT.

The chain is built from TRBV7-2 and TRBJ2-1; D is unclear. Germline CDR1 SGHTA, CDR2 FQGNSA. This CDR3 spans 14 amino acids. V was clipped by 5 bases and J by 6 bases, with 14 bases between them. The chain's CDR3 is CASSPILGSNEQFF. CDR3 sequence (DNA): TGTGCCAGCAGCCCCATTCTAGGGTCCAATGAGCAGTTCTTC. Combining the CDR3 with reference TRBV7-2 and TRBJ2-1 gives the whole variable domain GAGVSQSPSNKVTEKGKDVELRCDPISGHTALYWYRQSLGQGLEFLIYFQGNSAPDKSGLPSDRFSAERTGGSVSTLTIQRTQQEDSAVYLCASSPILGSNEQFFGPGTRLTVL.

The gene calls are TRBV20-1 and TRBJ1-5; 9 bases align to TRBD1. Germline V CDR1 and CDR2: DFQATT, SNEGSKA (reference sequence). This CDR3 region has 14 residues. The CDR3 spells CSVPGQGWNQPQHF. CDR3 in DNA: TGCAGCGTTCCGGGACAGGGATGGAATCAGCCCCAGCATTTT.

The V gene is TRBV7-9, the J gene TRBJ2-3; D ambiguous. The CDR3 runs 15 residues. Germline V CDR1 and CDR2: SEHNR, FQNEAQ (reference sequence). Trimming left V 5 bases short and J 11 bases short, with 23 bases between. The CDR3 sequence is CASSQEDLASDEQYF. The CDR3 nucleotides are TGTGCCAGCAGCCAAGAGGACCTGGCTTCCGATGAGCAGTATTTT.

The rearrangement uses TRBV6-4 and TRBJ1-2; no definite D call. Germline CDR1 and CDR2: MRHNA and SNTAGT. CDR3 length: 14 residues. V gave up 3 bases and J gave up 8 bases, with 16 bases separating them. The CDR3 coding sequence is TGTGCCAGCAGTGATGGAAGGGTTAAGGACGGCTACACCTTC. Encoded protein: CASSDGRVKDGYTF.